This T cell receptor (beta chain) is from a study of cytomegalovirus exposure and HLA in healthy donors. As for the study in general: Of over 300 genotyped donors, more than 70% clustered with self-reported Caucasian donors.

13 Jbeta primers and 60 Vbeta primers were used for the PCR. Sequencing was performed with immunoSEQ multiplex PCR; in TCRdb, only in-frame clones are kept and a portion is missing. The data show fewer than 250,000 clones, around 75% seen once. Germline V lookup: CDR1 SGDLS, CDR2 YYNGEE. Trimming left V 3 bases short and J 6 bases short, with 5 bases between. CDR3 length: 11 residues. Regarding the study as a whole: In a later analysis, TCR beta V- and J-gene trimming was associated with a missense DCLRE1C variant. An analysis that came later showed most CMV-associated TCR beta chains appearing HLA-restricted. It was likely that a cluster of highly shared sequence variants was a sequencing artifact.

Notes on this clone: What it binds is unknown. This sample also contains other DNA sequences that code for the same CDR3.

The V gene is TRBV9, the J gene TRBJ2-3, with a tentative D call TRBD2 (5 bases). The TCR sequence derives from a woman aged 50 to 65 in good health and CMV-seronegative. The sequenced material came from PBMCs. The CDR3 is CASSAGDTQYF. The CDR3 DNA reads TGTGCCAGCAGCGCGGGGGATACGCAGTATTTT.